The entry below gives a single T cell receptor (beta chain) sequence along with its context. Its antigen is currently not known. Base qualities are not at hand, and no much larger clone is one base apart. This specimen comes from a study of blood T cells in healthy people across ages (dated by TCRdb to between 2014 and 2017). Broadly, across the study: In model experiments, roughly one uniquely barcoded TCR beta cDNA molecule per two T cells was captured by template switching. To track age-related changes in TCR beta repertoire diversity, the study relied on deep sequencing normalized with unique cDNA molecular identifiers. Donors were grouped into four age groups: young (average approximately 16 years), middle-aged (under 40), aged (around 60) and long-lived (about 90). Donors of different ages were randomly distributed across sequencing lanes to avoid experimental bias. The study analyzed two additional independent replicas of 1 million unique cDNA reads from the same blood draw for two donors, one aged 18 to 29 and one aged 80 or older. Study-wide findings and limitations: The long-lived group showed more naive CD4+ T cells, fewer expanded clones and increased TCR diversity than the aged group, suggesting age selection. Because donor CMV infection status was unknown, age-related changes in expanded clonotypes were potentially confounded. Since profiling was done on bulk unsorted PBMCs, naive and antigen-experienced compartments could not be conclusively compared. The percentage of naive T cells measured by flow cytometry correlated strongly with observed TCR beta diversity. As age increased, observed TCR beta diversity per million T cells dropped in a roughly linear way, and a significant reduction was already evident by age 40. Estimates of total diversity based on one million sequenced T cells were considered lower bounds and underestimates.

CDR3 length: 14 amino acids, cysteine to phenylalanine. CDR3 DNA only is kept here, 42 bases in frame from base 1. Deletion took 3 bases off V and 5 bases off J, with a span of 10 bases between the germline ends. The germline V gene yields KGHDR for CDR1 and SFDVKD for CDR2. Libraries were built with 5' RACE. The run used an Illumina HiSeq 2500. A second 7 to 11 cycle PCR used a sample-barcoded 5' primer and a J-beta primer mix. A template-switch 5' adaptor carrying 12 random nucleotides introduced a unique molecular identifier onto each TCR beta cDNA molecule. At least 2.5 million CDR3-containing paired-end reads were obtained from each sample. First-strand cDNA was synthesized from all RNA with the Mint cDNA synthesis kit, primed by a TRBC-specific oligonucleotide. Following uracil-DNA glycosylase treatment, a first 18-cycle PCR with universal primers M1SS and BC2_uni_R was performed on all cDNA. Turning to the authors' computational methods: Each sample was normalized by randomly selecting 1 million high-quality reads, each carrying a distinct molecular identifier. Reads sharing molecular identifiers were discarded rather than binned into consensus sequences. MiTCR, set to a Q25 quality threshold and the strictest error-elimination algorithm, was used for CDR3 identification, clonotype clustering and error correction. A nonparametric unseen species model with Euler transformation was used to estimate a lower bound on total TCR beta diversity. TCRdb took the public reads, trimmed them with fastp at Q25, ran MiXCR for clone calling and kept in-frame beta chains. When rows share a CDR3 protein, they turn into one entry using the most common DNA and genes. The V and J calls were determined by TCRdb, not by the authors. Here the sample has around 1,600,000 distinct CDR3 sequences; under 55% occur a single time. About 4% of the sample comes from the top ten.

Donors were under 40 systemically healthy Caucasian individuals from Russia aged roughly 6 to 100 years. Each donor gave ten milliliters of peripheral blood, drawn into EDTA-treated Vacutainer tubes. Ficoll-Paque density-gradient centrifugation was used to isolate PBMCs, with at least 6.5 million per sample. Total RNA, at least 6 micrograms per sample, was extracted from PBMCs with Trizol reagent. Naive CD45RAhigh/CD27high T cell percentages were measured by flow cytometry on a PBMC aliquot from every donor. The receptor's source is a young woman in good health. Rearrangement joined TRBV24-1 to TRBJ2-1, with no confident D gene call. Sequencing was done on a sample of blood. CDR3 loop: CATSDDMSHNEQFF. The DNA sequence reads TGTGCCACCAGTGATGACATGTCGCACAATGAGCAGTTCTTC.